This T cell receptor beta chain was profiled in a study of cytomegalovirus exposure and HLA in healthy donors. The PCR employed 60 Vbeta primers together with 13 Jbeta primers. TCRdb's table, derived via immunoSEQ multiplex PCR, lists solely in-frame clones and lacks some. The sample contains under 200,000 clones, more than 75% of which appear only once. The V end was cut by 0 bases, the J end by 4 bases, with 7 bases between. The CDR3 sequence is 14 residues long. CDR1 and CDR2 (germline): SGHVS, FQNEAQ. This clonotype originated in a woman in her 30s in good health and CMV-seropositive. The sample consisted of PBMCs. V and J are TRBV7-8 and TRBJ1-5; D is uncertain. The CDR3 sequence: CASSLARGNQPQHF. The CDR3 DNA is TGTGCCAGCAGCTTAGCTAGAGGGAATCAGCCCCAGCATTTT.